This T cell receptor beta chain was identified during a study of radiotherapy plus CTLA-4 blockade in lung cancer. The V end was cut by 3 bases, the J end by 2 bases, with 12 bases between. The germline V gene encodes CDR1 LNHDA and CDR2 SQIVND (reference sequence). This CDR3 has 15 residues. Profiling relied on immunoSEQ multiplex PCR, and the TCRdb table lists in-frame clones only, not all of them. The sample carries tens of thousands of clones, over 70% recorded once. The sample consisted of peripheral blood, taken from a patient treated with radiotherapy plus ipilimumab. This clonotype was obtained from a human donor with non-small cell lung cancer that progressed on radiotherapy plus ipilimumab. V and J are TRBV19 and TRBJ2-3, with D perhaps TRBD1 or TRBD2 (6 bases each). The CDR3 region is CASSMGGYSTDTQYF. The CDR3 bases are TGTGCCAGTAGTATGGGGGGCTACTCCACAGATACGCAGTATTTT.